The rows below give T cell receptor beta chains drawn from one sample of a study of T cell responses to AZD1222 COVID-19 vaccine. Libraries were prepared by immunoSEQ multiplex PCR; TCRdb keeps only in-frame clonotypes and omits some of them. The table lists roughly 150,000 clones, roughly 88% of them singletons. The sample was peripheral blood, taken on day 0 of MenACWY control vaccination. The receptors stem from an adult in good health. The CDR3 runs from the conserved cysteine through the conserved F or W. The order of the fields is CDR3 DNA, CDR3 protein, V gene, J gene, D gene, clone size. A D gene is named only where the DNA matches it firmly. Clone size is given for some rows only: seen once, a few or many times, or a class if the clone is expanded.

TGTGCCAGCAGCTACACGACAGGGGGGAATGAAAAACTGTTTTTT	CASSYTTGGNEKLFF	TRBV5-6	TRBJ1-4	TRBD1	NA
TGTGCCAGCAGTAGGATAACAGATACGCAGTATTTT	CASSRITDTQYF	TRBV2	TRBJ2-3	NA	NA
TGTGCCAGTCTTTCCTTAATCGGCACTGAAGCTTTCTTT	CASLSLIGTEAFF	TRBV19	TRBJ1-1	NA	NA
TGTGCCAGCAGCGCGACAGGAGAGTCACCCCTCCACTTT	CASSATGESPLHF	TRBV28	TRBJ1-6	NA	few
TGCAGTGCTAGTACGACACAACTAGCGGGAGGGCCCCCCTCCTACAATGAGCAGTTCTTC	CSASTTQLAGGPPSYNEQFF	TRBV20-1	TRBJ2-1	TRBD2	NA
TGTGCCAGCAGCCGACAGGGTCCAACTAATGAAAAACTGTTTTTT	CASSRQGPTNEKLFF	TRBV7-9	TRBJ1-4	TRBD1	NA
TGTGCCAGCAGCTTTGCCCCACAGGAGCGGGGAGGGGAGACCCAGTACTTC	CASSFAPQERGGETQYF	TRBV12-1	TRBJ2-5	NA	once
TGTGCCAGCAGCAACCAGGGTGCCTCCTACGAGCAGTACTTC	CASSNQGASYEQYF	TRBV6-2/TRBV6-3	TRBJ2-7	NA	NA
TGTGCCAGTACCCTGGGGCAGGGGTGGACTGAAGCTTTCTTT	CASTLGQGWTEAFF	TRBV19	TRBJ1-1	NA	NA
TGTGCCAGCAGCCCCCGACAGAGGAGCAACTATGGCTACACCTTC	CASSPRQRSNYGYTF	TRBV5-6	TRBJ1-2	NA	NA
TGTGCCAGCAGCTTAGAGTCGGGTGGAGTCACTGAAGCTTTCTTT	CASSLESGGVTEAFF	TRBV7-9	TRBJ1-1	NA	NA
TGTGCCAGCAGCACGATTCAGGGGGAGGGTGGCTACACCTTC	CASSTIQGEGGYTF	TRBV7-8	TRBJ1-2	TRBD1	NA
TGCGCCAGCAGCCCTGGACGGAGCGAAGATACGCAGTATTTT	CASSPGRSEDTQYF	TRBV5-1	TRBJ2-3	NA	NA
TGTGCCAGCAGCGACACCTCCTATAATTCACCCCTCCACTTT	CASSDTSYNSPLHF	TRBV7-2	TRBJ1-6	NA	NA
TGTGCCTGGAGCAAGGGGCGAGGAACAAATCAGCCCCAGCATTTT	CAWSKGRGTNQPQHF	TRBV30	TRBJ1-5	NA	NA
TGTGCCAGTAGTATAGATCTAGGGTTCGGAGTAAAACTGTTTTTT	CASSIDLGFGVKLFF	TRBV19	TRBJ1-4	NA	NA
TGTGCCAGCAGATTAGGACTAGCTTCTTACAATGAGCAGTTCTTC	CASRLGLASYNEQFF	TRBV28	TRBJ2-1	TRBD2	NA
TGTGCCAGCAGTTACTCGACAGGGAACAGCAATCAGCCCCAGCATTTT	CASSYSTGNSNQPQHF	TRBV2	TRBJ1-5	TRBD1	NA
TGCGCCAGCAGGCAGACGTTTGACACAAACTATGGCTACACCTTC	CASRQTFDTNYGYTF	TRBV4-1	TRBJ1-2	NA	NA
TGTGCCAGCAGTGAAGCATGGGCAGGAAGCAACTATGGCTACACCTTC	CASSEAWAGSNYGYTF	TRBV6-1	TRBJ1-2	NA	NA
TGTGCCAGCAGCCTACAGGGACAGCGCTATGGCTACACCTTC	CASSLQGQRYGYTF	TRBV7-2	TRBJ1-2	TRBD1	NA
TGTGCCAGCAGTGTCGAGGGGGCTATCTCCTACGAGCAGTACTTC	CASSVEGAISYEQYF	TRBV2	TRBJ2-7	TRBD1	NA
TGTGCCAGCAGCTTAGTGGGTTGGGCAGATACGCAGTATTTT	CASSLVGWADTQYF	TRBV7-9	TRBJ2-3	NA	NA
TGTGCCAGCAACCCACGGGGACTAGCGTCCAATGAGCAGTTCTTC	CASNPRGLASNEQFF	TRBV6-2/TRBV6-3	TRBJ2-1	TRBD2	NA
TGTGCCAGCAGCCAAAATAGACAGGGCGGGGAGCAGTACTTC	CASSQNRQGGEQYF	TRBV3-1/TRBV3-2	TRBJ2-7	TRBD1	NA
TGTGCCAGCAGCTCAGACCCTGGGGGCTATGGCTACACCTTC	CASSSDPGGYGYTF	TRBV9	TRBJ1-2	NA	once
TGTGCCAGCAGCACCGGGACAGGGGGCGGAGGAACCTTC	CASSTGTGGGGTF	TRBV6-2/TRBV6-3	TRBJ1-2	TRBD1	NA